This T cell receptor (beta chain) is drawn from a study of T cells in Graves' hyperthyroidism and ophthalmopathy. This clonotype was detected many times. Diagnoses were made from clinical symptoms, serum measures (thyroxine and TRAb), thyroid ultrasound and orbital computed tomography. Each 10 ml fresh peripheral blood draw supplied the PBMCs. The germline V gene encodes CDR1 SNHLY and CDR2 FYNNEI. This CDR3 has 11 amino acids. The V and J ends lost 7 bases and 6 bases respectively, with 8 bases between them. Regions amplified from RNA transcripts were the TCR beta CDR3 regions. First-round RT-PCR with HTBI primers amplified the TCR CDR3 region. TCRdb called the multiplex PCR reads again in MiXCR, with one record for every CDR3 protein. Of fewer than 450,000 distinct CDR3 sequences listed, roughly 20% are singletons.

Source material: blood. The receptor comes from a man aged 18 to 29 with Graves' ophthalmopathy. V gene TRBV2 combines with J gene TRBJ2-3; D uncertain. The CDR3 reads CASKLADTQYF. The CDR3 DNA reads as TGTGCCAGCAAACTCGCCGATACGCAGTATTTT.